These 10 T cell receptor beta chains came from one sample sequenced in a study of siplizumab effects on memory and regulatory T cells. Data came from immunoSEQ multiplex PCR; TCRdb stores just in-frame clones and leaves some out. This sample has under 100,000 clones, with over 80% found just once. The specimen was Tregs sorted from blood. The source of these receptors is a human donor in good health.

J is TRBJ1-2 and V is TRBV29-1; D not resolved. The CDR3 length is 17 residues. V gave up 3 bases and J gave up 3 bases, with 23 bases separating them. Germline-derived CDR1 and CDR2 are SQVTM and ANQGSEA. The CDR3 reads CSVDYVYGSGIDYGYTF. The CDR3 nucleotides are TGCAGCGTTGATTACGTTTATGGATCGGGGATAGACTATGGCTACACCTTC.

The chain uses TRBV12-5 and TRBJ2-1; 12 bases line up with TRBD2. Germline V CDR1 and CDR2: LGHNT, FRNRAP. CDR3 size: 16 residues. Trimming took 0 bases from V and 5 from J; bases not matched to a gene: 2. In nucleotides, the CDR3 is TGTGCTAGTGGTTTGGTGCGGACTAGCGGGGACAATGAGCAGTTCTTC. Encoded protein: CASGLVRTSGDNEQFF.

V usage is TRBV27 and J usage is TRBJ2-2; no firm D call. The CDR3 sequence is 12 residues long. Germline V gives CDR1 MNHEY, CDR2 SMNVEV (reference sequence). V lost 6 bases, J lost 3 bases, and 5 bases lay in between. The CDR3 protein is CASSLDTGELFF. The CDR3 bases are TGTGCCAGCAGCCTAGACACCGGGGAGCTGTTTTTT.

The CDR3 region has the DNA TGCGCCAGCAGCCCGGGCCCGACAGCAATTAATGAAAAACTGTTTTTT. Translation: CASSPGPTAINEKLFF. The chain joins TRBV5-1 to TRBJ1-4; possible D gene TRBD1, 5 bases. There are 16 residues in the CDR3. The V gene's germline CDR1 is SGHRS and CDR2 YFSETQ. The V gene lost 4 bases and the J gene lost 4 bases, with 17 bases spanning the gap.

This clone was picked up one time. CDR3 DNA sequence: TGTGCCAGCAGCCGTCCCGGGACAGGGATGAACACTGAAGCTTTCTTT. It yields the protein CASSRPGTGMNTEAFF. The chain uses TRBV6-6 and TRBJ1-1; 9 bases are shared with TRBD1. V lost 6 bases, J lost 0 bases, and 8 bases stayed unmatched. Germline CDR1 reads MNHNY; CDR2 reads SVGAGI (reference sequence). This CDR3 is 16 amino acids long.

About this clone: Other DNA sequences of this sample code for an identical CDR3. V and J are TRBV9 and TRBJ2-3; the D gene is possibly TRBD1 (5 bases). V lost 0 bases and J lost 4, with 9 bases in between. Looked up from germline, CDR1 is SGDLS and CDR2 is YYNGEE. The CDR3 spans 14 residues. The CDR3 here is CASSVVGLADTQYF. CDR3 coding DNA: TGTGCCAGCAGCGTAGTGGGGCTGGCAGATACGCAGTATTTT.

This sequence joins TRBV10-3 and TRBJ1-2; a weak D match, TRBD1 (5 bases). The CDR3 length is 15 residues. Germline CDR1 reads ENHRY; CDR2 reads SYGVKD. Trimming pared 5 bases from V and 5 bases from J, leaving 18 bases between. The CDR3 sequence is CAISSRDWMGYGYTF. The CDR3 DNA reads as TGTGCCATCAGTTCCCGGGACTGGATGGGATATGGCTACACCTTC.

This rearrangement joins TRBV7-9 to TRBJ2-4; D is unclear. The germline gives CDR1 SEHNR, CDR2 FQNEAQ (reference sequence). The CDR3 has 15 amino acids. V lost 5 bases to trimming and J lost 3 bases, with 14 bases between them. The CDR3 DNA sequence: TGTGCCAGCAGCGGGATTAGAGTGGGCAAAAACATTCAGTACTTC. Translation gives CASSGIRVGKNIQYF.

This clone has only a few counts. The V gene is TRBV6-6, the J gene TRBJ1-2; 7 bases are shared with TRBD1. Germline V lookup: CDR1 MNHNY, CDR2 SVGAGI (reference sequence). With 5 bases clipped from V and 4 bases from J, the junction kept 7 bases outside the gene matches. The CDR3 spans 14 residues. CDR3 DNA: TGTGCCAGCAGTCGCAGGGCAGGGGGCTATGGCTACACCTTC. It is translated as CASSRRAGGYGYTF.

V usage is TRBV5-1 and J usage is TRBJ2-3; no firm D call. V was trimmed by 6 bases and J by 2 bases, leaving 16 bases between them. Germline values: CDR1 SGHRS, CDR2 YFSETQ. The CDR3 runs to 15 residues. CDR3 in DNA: TGCGCCAGCACCGGGCGAACAGTTCCCACAGATACGCAGTATTTT. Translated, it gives CASTGRTVPTDTQYF.